This TCR beta chain was retrieved from a study of cytomegalovirus exposure and HLA in healthy donors (dated by TCRdb to between 2016 and 2019). Looking at the study overall: According to an earlier analysis of 450 to 650 of the donors, 150 million to 200 million T cells yielded 90 million to 130 million unique TCR beta sequences and approximately 280 Gb of sequence data. Every repertoire in the discovery cohort had been generated on one and the same sequencing platform. Donor age, sex, ethnicity and CMV serostatus were collected together with the repertoire data. Along with the approximately 700-subject first cohort, a separate validation cohort of over 90 different subjects was used. The aim of the study was to test whether cataloging public T cell receptors could identify signatures of past pathogen exposure. HLA typing covered class I and class II loci at four-digit resolution. Using immunosequencing, the study profiled T cell repertoires from about 620 subjects and related those repertoires to cytomegalovirus serostatus. A later genetic analysis took genome-wide SNP genotypes for about 65% of the 666 donors and used that subset as a discovery cohort. In the later analysis, no new phenotypic data were used to find candidate immune exposures; instead, reliance was placed on TCR beta sequences and their occurrence across donors. An early release that covered about 640 HLA-typed donors contained about 300 gigabases of sequencing data and roughly 84 million unique TCR sequences. Among the approximately 430 genotyped donors, approximately 77% belonged to the genetic ancestry cluster associated with self-reported Caucasian donors. To decide whether each TCR beta V gene segment behaved as functional or pseudogenic, an earlier analysis of over 500 of the donors relied on high-throughput TCR beta sequencing. High-throughput TCR immunosequencing, statistical association of individual TCRs with disease status, and machine learning were combined to predict cytomegalovirus infection status. A later analysis re-examined previously published TCR beta repertoires from about 700 donors and added high-resolution HLA genotyping to investigate patterns of TCR occurrence. Four or five DR-DQ haplotypes were handled as single units for association and clustering because linkage in the cohort was strong. Typing coverage varied by locus: roughly 620-630 donors for A, B, C, DRB1 and DQB1; roughly 510 for DQA1; 606 for DPA1; around 490 for DPB1. Across around 400 genotyped donors of the cohort, an average of roughly 200,000 unique TCR beta nucleotide sequences per donor were sequenced, and roughly 17% of those sequences were non-productive. General conclusions and limits of the study: A cluster of highly shared sequence variants was judged likely to represent a technical artifact of the sequencing pipeline. A later analysis found that TCR association rates varied across HLA loci, with DRB1 alleles showing the most associated TCRs and HLA-C alleles the fewest. An earlier analysis of around 540 of the donors showed that most TCR beta V segments appeared in productive rearrangements either about 90% or about 30% of the time, which broadly matched IMGT annotations. Sequencing depth was assumed to be roughly uniform across donors in the presence/absence analyses, though that assumption may not hold. The authors suggested that the approach could potentially be extended to other disease states and immunological phenotypes. This cohort had only TCR beta chains sequenced, and the lack of alpha or paired-chain data limited which features could be detected. The study gave a list of 150 to 200 TCR beta chains associated with cytomegalovirus. Most TCR sequences were seen in very few donors, while some public TCRs were found in many individuals. Because the 87-base-pair reads could not distinguish some IMGT-functional V segments, including TRBV6-2 and TRBV6-3, those segments were excluded. In a later analysis, several top co-occurrence clusters were reported to appear linked to parvovirus B19, influenza, CMV and Epstein-Barr virus. Because HLA typing was missing for some donors at each locus, association tests included only the typed subset. A few of the identified cytomegalovirus-associated TCR beta chains were confirmed in vitro to be specific for cytomegalovirus antigens. An association between a missense DCLRE1C variant and V-gene and J-gene trimming of TCR beta chains was found in a later genetic analysis and replicated in an independent cohort. When HLA alleles, especially DR and DQ, strongly co-occurred, attributing TCR associations to individual alleles was difficult. A further reported finding was that TCR beta sequences accurately predicted the HLA-A and HLA-B alleles for most subjects in the first cohort. Most CMV-associated TCR beta chains appeared to be HLA-restricted in a later analysis, and the HLA associations seemed to be driven largely by CMV exposure. Correlated functional status among segregating V segments might be attributable to linkage disequilibrium, but an unknown experimental factor could not be ruled out. The only immune exposure information available for the cohort was CMV serostatus. Over 15 rarely observed V segments, including chromosome 9 orphons, were excluded from the earlier analysis of a few hundred of the donors because counts were too low. The classifier was reported to diagnose cytomegalovirus status with high specificity and sensitivity in both the original and validation cohorts. In a later genetic analysis, fewer N-insertions in productive TCRs were reported among donors in an Asian-associated ancestry cluster than the roughly 670-donor mean. In a later analysis, more than 15,000 TCR beta sequences were associated with specific HLA alleles at a false discovery rate of 0.05. A later analysis found that HLA-associated TCR beta chains were more clonally expanded and had lower generation probabilities than equally common non-associated chains.

Comments on this clone: Its target antigen remains unknown. The record has no base qualities; no much larger clone is one base away.

The cohort consisted of 666 healthy bone marrow donors. Cohort members were all nominally healthy when sampled, although unrecorded immune exposures were likely present. The donor tested CMV seronegative and was one of the 352 seronegative cohort members. A peripheral blood sample was collected from each donor, and TCR beta sequencing was performed on peripheral blood mononuclear cells. Genomic DNA extraction from the blood cell samples was performed with the Qiagen DNeasy Blood Extraction Kit. Via the germline V gene, CDR1 is ENHRY and CDR2 SYGVKD. Trimming removed 4 bases from V and 4 bases from J, leaving 11 bases between the germline ends. From cysteine to phenylalanine, the CDR3 is 14 amino acids long. Only the CDR3 region is kept as DNA, spanning 42 bases read in frame from base 1. The method behind the library was the immunoSEQ multiplex PCR assay. For the multiplex PCR, a mixture combining 60 forward primers for TCR Vbeta segments and 13 reverse primers for TCR Jbeta segments was used. The CDR3 region of rearranged TCR beta genes was amplified from genomic DNA with a multiplex PCR assay. The Illumina HiSeq System was used to sequence the amplified TCR beta libraries as 87-base-pair reads. Per the authors' processing: A later analysis tallied 75 million to 95 million unique TCR beta chains across the 640 or so repertoires, and some 10 million of those chains were shared by two or more donors. A nearest-neighbor algorithm error-corrected the raw reads and collapsed the reads into unique sequences, merging closely related sequences to remove PCR and sequencing errors. CDR3 sequences were aligned to IMGT reference sequences to assign V, D and J gene segments. For a sequence to be retained, a match of at least six nucleotides to both a V gene segment and a J gene segment was required. A rearrangement was called productive if the CDR3 had no stop codons and remained in frame with V and J, and every other rearrangement was called non-productive. Following IMGT convention, CDR3 was defined as the stretch from the second conserved V-encoded cysteine to the conserved J-encoded phenylalanine. In an earlier analysis of around 640 of the donors, sequences lacking an unambiguous match to a single V gene segment were excluded. In an earlier analysis of 587 of the donors, a V segment was called functional when productive rearrangements were above 56.7%, and segregating when the standard deviation between donors exceeded 5%. To diagnose cytomegalovirus status from the catalog of TCR beta chain sequences, a statistical classification framework was built. A later analysis assigned V and J genes by comparing TCR nucleotide sequences with IMGT/GENE-DB human TR gene sequences. A later analysis assigned CDR3 sequences and most-parsimonious VDJ recombination scenarios with the TCRdist pipeline. A later analysis defined each TCR beta chain by its CDR3 amino acid sequence plus V-gene family, and excluded reads lacking a unique V-gene family. To address suspected cross-contamination and a sequencing artifact, a later analysis removed roughly 640 highly shared, low-generation-probability nucleotide sequences. For each public chain, a later analysis derived a clonal expansion index from normalized ranks of inferred template counts within each repertoire. A later analysis computed generation probabilities with a VDJ recombination model fitted to out-of-frame rearrangements, and checked the results against IGoR. In a later analysis, hypergeometric tests were used to score TCR-TCR, TCR-HLA and TCR-CMV co-occurrence, with a repertoire-size bias correction applied to TCR pairs. A later analysis estimated false discovery rates by permuting HLA or CMV assignments 20 times. In a later analysis, co-occurring TCRs were grouped using DBSCAN, and TCRdist sequence similarity was added for clustering within HLA-allele-positive subsets. Co-occurrence clustering excluded repertoires with fewer than 30,000 or more than 120,000 public chains, plus five with anomalous nucleotide sharing. TCRdb retrieved this table from immuneACCESS and kept in-frame rearrangements only. Not all clones are present; in checked studies, unresolved V genes account for under half, and no reason is known for the remainder. The D gene and trimming were derived from the DNA, and the V and J assignments and clone size from that table. The sample table shows about 200,000 clones, and over 75% are seen once. Together, the top ten hold 0.2% to 0.25% of the sample.

The sequenced sample consisted of PBMCs. In this chain, TRBV10-3 is recombined with TRBJ1-3; perhaps TRBD1 is the D gene, with 6 bases matching. The source is a girl aged 2 to 9 in good health and CMV-seronegative. This receptor has the CDR3 CAISGRTVGNTIYF. DNA sequence: TGTGCCATCAGTGGTCGGACAGTGGGAAACACCATATATTTT.